This T cell receptor beta chain was found in a study of technical replicates of blood from a handful of donors. Germline V gene data show CDR1 as LGHNA and CDR2 as YSLEER. V lost 0 bases, J lost 0 bases, and 17 bases stayed unmatched. The CDR3 contains 22 residues. Sequenced by immunoSEQ multiplex PCR; TCRdb stores in-frame clones only, minus some. In the table there are tens of thousands of clones, approximately 94% of which are singletons. This TCR came from a human donor in good health. The chain has TRBV4-3 and TRBJ1-3; 10 bases are a match to TRBD1. Sequenced input: T cells isolated from PBMCs. CDR3 nucleotides: TGCGCCAGCAGCCAAGAGGACAGGGGGAAATGGAATTTAATGGTCTCTGGAAACACCATATATTTT. Amino acids: CASSQEDRGKWNLMVSGNTIYF.